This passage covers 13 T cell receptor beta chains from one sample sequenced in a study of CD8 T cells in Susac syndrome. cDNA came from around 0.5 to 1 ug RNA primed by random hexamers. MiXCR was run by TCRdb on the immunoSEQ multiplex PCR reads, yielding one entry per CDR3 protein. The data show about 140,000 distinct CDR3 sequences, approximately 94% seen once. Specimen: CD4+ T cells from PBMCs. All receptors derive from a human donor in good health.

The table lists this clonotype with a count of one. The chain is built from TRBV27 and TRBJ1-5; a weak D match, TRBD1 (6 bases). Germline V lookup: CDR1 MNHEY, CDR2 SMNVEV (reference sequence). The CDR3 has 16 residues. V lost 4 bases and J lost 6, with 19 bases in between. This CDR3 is CASSSLGGGLRQPQHF. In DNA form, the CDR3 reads TGTGCCAGCAGTTCGTTAGGGGGGGGTCTCCGTCAGCCCCAGCATTTT.

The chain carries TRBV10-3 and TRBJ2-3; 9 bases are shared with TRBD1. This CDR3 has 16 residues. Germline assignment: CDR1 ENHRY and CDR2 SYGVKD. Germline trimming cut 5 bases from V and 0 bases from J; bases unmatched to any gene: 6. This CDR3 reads CAISPRTGASTDTQYF. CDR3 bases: TGTGCCATCAGTCCGCGGACAGGGGCAAGCACAGATACGCAGTATTTT.

The CDR3 region is CASSLATDTMNTEAFF. In nucleotides, the CDR3 is TGCGCCAGCAGCTTGGCGACGGACACGATGAACACTGAAGCTTTCTTT. This rearrangement joins TRBV5-1 to TRBJ1-1; tentative D call: TRBD1 (5 bases). This CDR3 is built from 16 residues. Germline V gene data show CDR1 as SGHRS and CDR2 as YFSETQ. V was trimmed by 0 bases and J by 0 bases, leaving 12 bases between them.

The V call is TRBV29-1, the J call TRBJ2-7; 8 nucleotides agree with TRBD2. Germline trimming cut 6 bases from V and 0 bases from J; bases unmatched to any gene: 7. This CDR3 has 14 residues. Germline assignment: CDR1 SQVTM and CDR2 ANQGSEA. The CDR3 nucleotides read TGCAGCGTGGGGGGACTAGGGGACTCCTACGAGCAGTACTTC. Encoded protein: CSVGGLGDSYEQYF.

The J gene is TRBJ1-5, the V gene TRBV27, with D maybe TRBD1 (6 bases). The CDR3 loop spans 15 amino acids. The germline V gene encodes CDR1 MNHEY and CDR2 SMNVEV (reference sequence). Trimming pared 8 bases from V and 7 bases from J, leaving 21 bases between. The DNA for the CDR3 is TGTGCCAGCGCGCCTTGGGACACTTCTAACCAGCCCCAGCATTTT. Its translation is CASAPWDTSNQPQHF.

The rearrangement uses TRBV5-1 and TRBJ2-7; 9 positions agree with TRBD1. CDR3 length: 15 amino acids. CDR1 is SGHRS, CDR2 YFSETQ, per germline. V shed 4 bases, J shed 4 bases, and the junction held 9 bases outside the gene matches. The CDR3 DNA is TGCGCCAGCAGCCTCTGGACAGGGGAGGGGTACGAGCAGTACTTC. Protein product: CASSLWTGEGYEQYF. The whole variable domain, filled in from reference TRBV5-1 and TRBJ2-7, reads KAGVTQTPRYLIKTRGQQVTLSCSPISGHRSVSWYQQTPGQGLQFLFEYFSETQRNKGNFPGRFSGRQFSNSRSEMNVSTLELGDSALYLCASSLWTGEGYEQYFGPGTRLTVT.

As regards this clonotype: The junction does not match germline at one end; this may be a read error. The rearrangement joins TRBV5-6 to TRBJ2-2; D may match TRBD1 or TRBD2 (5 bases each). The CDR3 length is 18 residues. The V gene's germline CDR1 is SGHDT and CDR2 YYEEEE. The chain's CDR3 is CVSSFIPGPIVNTGELFF. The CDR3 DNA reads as TGTGTCAGCAGCTTTATCCCGGGACCGATTGTGAACACCGGGGAGCTGTTTTTT. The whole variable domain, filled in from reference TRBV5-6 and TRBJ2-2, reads DAGVTQSPTHLIKTRGQQVTLRCSPKSGHDTVSWYQQALGQGPQFIFQYYEEEERQRGNFPDRFSGHQFPNYSSELNVNALLLGDSALYLCVSSFIPGPIVNTGELFFGEGSRLTVL.

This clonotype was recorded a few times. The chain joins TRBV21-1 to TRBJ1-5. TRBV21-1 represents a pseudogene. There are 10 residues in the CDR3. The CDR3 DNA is TGTGCCAGCAGCAATCAGCCCCAGCATTTT. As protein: CASSNQPQHF.

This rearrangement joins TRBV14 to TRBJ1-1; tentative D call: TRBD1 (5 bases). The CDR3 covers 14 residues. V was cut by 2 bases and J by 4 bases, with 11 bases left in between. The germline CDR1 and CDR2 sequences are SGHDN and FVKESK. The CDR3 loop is CASSQLGVGTEAFF. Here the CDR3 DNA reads TGTGCCAGCAGCCAATTAGGGGTGGGCACTGAAGCTTTCTTT. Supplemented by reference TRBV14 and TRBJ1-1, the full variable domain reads EAGVTQFPSHSVIEKGQTVTLRCDPISGHDNLYWYRRVMGKEIKFLLHFVKESKQDESGMPNNRFLAERTGGTYSTLKVQPAELEDSGVYFCASSQLGVGTEAFFGQGTRLTVV.

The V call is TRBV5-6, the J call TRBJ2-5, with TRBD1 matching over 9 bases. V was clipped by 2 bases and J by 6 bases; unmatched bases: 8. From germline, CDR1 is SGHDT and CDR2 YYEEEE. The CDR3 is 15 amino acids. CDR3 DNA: TGTGCCAGCAGCTTCCGTGACAGGGGGGCGCAGACCCAGTACTTC. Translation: CASSFRDRGAQTQYF.

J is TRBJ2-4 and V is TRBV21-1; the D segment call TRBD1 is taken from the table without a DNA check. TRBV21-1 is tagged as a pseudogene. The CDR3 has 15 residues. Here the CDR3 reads CASSITDRAGNIQYF. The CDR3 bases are TGTGCCAGCAGCATTACCGACAGGGCTGGGAACATTCAGTACTTC.

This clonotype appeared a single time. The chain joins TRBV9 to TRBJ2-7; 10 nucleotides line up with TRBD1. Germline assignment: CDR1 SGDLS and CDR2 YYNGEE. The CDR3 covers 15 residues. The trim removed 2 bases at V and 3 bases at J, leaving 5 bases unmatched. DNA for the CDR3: TGTGCCAGCAGCGTTACCGGGACAGGGGTCTACGAGCAGTACTTC. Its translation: CASSVTGTGVYEQYF.

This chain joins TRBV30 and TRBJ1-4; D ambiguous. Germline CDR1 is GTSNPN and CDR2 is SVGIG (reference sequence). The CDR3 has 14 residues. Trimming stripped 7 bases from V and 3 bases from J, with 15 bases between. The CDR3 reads CASLLRPPNEKLFF. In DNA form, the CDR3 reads TGTGCCTCCCTCCTGAGGCCCCCTAATGAAAAACTGTTTTTT.